This section outlines one T cell receptor (beta chain) sequence together with its context. Trimming removed 0 bases at V and 0 bases at J, with 6 bases between. The CDR3 totals 14 residues. In germline, CDR1 is SGHRS, CDR2 YFSETQ. The PCR ran on 60 Vbeta and 13 Jbeta primers. Produced via immunoSEQ multiplex PCR; TCRdb's table is partial and in-frame only. The sample yields 150,000 to 200,000 clones, roughly 77% seen once. The data are from a study of cytomegalovirus exposure and HLA in healthy donors. The sample consisted of PBMCs. The sequence derives from a middle-aged woman in good health and CMV-seropositive. V usage is TRBV5-1 and J usage is TRBJ1-2; D unresolved. The DNA of the CDR3 is TGCGCCAGCAGCTTGGGCCGGTCTAACTATGGCTACACCTTC. Translated, it gives CASSLGRSNYGYTF. Complete variable domain (other parts from reference TRBV5-1 and TRBJ1-2): KAGVTQTPRYLIKTRGQQVTLSCSPISGHRSVSWYQQTPGQGLQFLFEYFSETQRNKGNFPGRFSGRQFSNSRSEMNVSTLELGDSALYLCASSLGRSNYGYTFGSGTRLTVV.